These T cell receptor beta chains were read from a single sample in a study of beta chain features in type 1 diabetes. The table came from immunoSEQ multiplex PCR; TCRdb's copy has only in-frame clones and leaves some out. The sample lists under 250,000 clones; roughly 15% were seen once. Sequenced input: naive CD4+ T cells from blood. These receptors all stem from a woman aged 40 to 50 in good health. CDR3s include the opening cysteine and the closing phenylalanine or tryptophan.

v_call,j_call,cdr3_aa
TRBV2,TRBJ1-5,CATAKEGNQPQHF
TRBV7-2,TRBJ2-3,CASSSGRGDTQYF
TRBV18,TRBJ2-7,CASSPPGQGTYEQYF
TRBV5-1,TRBJ1-3,CASSLDRVGNTIYF
TRBV6-5,TRBJ1-5,CASSYGSKQYF
TRBV6-6,TRBJ2-5,CASSFRGSETQYF
TRBV7-2,TRBJ1-2,CASSLRRDRVGGYTF
TRBV19,TRBJ2-1,CASSIGRGSYNEQFF
TRBV5-4,TRBJ2-2,CASSLRGFAGELFF
TRBV7-9,TRBJ2-1,CASSLGNLGNSYNEQFF
TRBV19,TRBJ1-5,CASSIELAGGKGNQPQHF
TRBV7-9,TRBJ1-5,CASNRGLDQPQHF
TRBV10-2,TRBJ1-6,CASFGQGTNSPLHF
TRBV11-2,TRBJ2-3,CASSRLLPSTDTQYF
TRBV7-8,TRBJ1-5,CASSLVFDQPQHF
TRBV19,TRBJ2-1,CASSVTSGGPPSNEQFF
TRBV4-3,TRBJ1-2,CASSQSGGVVGYGYTF
TRBV5-1,TRBJ1-4,CASSLGPRSNEKLFF
TRBV2,TRBJ2-7,CASSEGGLAGYEQYF
TRBV5-4,TRBJ2-5,CASSPFAKPETQYF
TRBV6-5,TRBJ2-7,CASSLGGTGSYEQYF
TRBV5-4,TRBJ2-1,CASSFDWFNEQFF
TRBV7-2,TRBJ2-5,CASRWGVEETQYF
TRBV2,TRBJ2-1,CASTGGGANEQFF